The T cell receptor (beta chain) under discussion was sequenced for a study of blood T cell repertoires in COVID-19. The V gene lost 7 bases and the J gene lost 5 bases, with 17 bases spanning the gap. The germline gives CDR1 SNHLY, CDR2 FYNNEI. The CDR3 is 14 residues long. Authors' methods: How many nucleated cells were present was estimated from reference gene primer amplification. The repertoire was sequenced with immunoSEQ multiplex PCR; TCRdb's copy has only in-frame clones and lacks some. From that table come the V and J calls and clone size; the DNA was used to work out D and trimming. Of 30,000 to 45,000 clones listed, 85% to 90% are singletons.

The sequence was obtained from a woman in her sixties or seventies with active COVID-19. The V gene is TRBV2, the J gene TRBJ2-5, with D possibly being TRBD2 (7 bases). The specimen was peripheral blood. CDR3: CASTGGGRAETQYF. The CDR3 DNA follows: TGTGCCAGCACTGGCGGGGGCCGCGCGGAGACCCAGTACTTC.